The rows below give T cell receptor beta chains drawn from one sample of a study of shared clonotypes between healthy human individuals. Produced via immunoSEQ multiplex PCR; TCRdb's table is partial and in-frame only. The sample has tens of thousands of clones, 60% to 80% seen once. The material sequenced was memory CD8+ T cells sorted from blood. These receptors all stem from a man aged 25-45 years in good health. Each CDR3 is given with its conserved first and last residue. The order of the fields is V gene, J gene, D gene, clone size, CDR3 protein, CDR3 DNA. A D gene is named only where the DNA matches it firmly. Clone size is given for some rows only: seen once, a few or many times, or a class if the clone is expanded.

>TRBV5-6|TRBJ2-5|TRBD2|.
CASSISGSRPTQETQYF
TGTGCCAGCAGCATAAGCGGGAGCAGACCCACACAAGAGACCCAGTACTTC
>TRBV27|TRBJ2-1|TRBD2|.
CASSYGLASYNEQFF
TGTGCCAGCAGTTACGGACTAGCGTCCTACAATGAGCAGTTCTTC
>TRBV7-9|TRBJ2-7|TRBD1|.
CASSLLDRGESEQYF
TGTGCCAGCAGCTTATTGGACAGGGGGGAGAGCGAGCAGTACTTC
>TRBV11-2|TRBJ2-2|.|.
CASSRRGNTGKLFF
TGTGCCTCCTCGCGGAGGGGTAACACCGGGAAGCTGTTTTTT
>TRBV5-5|TRBJ2-7|TRBD1|.
CASSGDRGSHYEQYF
TGTGCCAGCAGCGGAGACAGGGGGTCTCACTACGAGCAGTACTTC
>TRBV5-6|TRBJ2-3|.|.
CASSPGPGTDTQYF
TGTGCCAGCAGCCCGGGCCCTGGCACAGATACGCAGTATTTT
>TRBV28|TRBJ1-1|.|few
CASSFGATEAFF
TGTGCCAGCAGCTTTGGGGCCACTGAAGCTTTCTTT
>TRBV10-2|TRBJ2-7|.|.
CASTLTGPAGEQYF
TGCGCCAGCACACTAACCGGGCCCGCAGGGGAGCAGTACTTC
>TRBV7-9|TRBJ2-1|.|.
CASSLLATLYNEQFF
TGTGCCAGCAGCTTGCTAGCGACCTTATACAATGAGCAGTTCTTC
>TRBV6-1|TRBJ2-7|.|.
CASSEEEGWGQFSYEQYF
TGTGCCAGCAGTGAAGAGGAAGGATGGGGACAATTCTCCTACGAGCAGTACTTC
>TRBV4-1|TRBJ2-7|TRBD2|.
CASSQAIFSGGRIYEQYF
TGCGCCAGCAGCCAAGCTATTTTCTCGGGCGGGAGGATCTACGAGCAGTACTTC
>TRBV7-2|TRBJ2-7|TRBD2|once
CASSLVASGPYEQYF
TGTGCCAGCAGCTTAGTCGCTAGCGGGCCTTACGAGCAGTACTTC
>TRBV7-9|TRBJ2-7|.|.
CASSPGYEQYF
TGTGCCAGCAGCCCTGGGTACGAGCAGTACTTC
>TRBV27|TRBJ2-1|TRBD2|.
CASSERIPGLAGGYNEQFF
TGTGCCAGCAGTGAGAGAATACCGGGACTAGCGGGAGGTTACAATGAGCAGTTCTTC
>TRBV4-1|TRBJ1-2|.|.
CASSLMGGHGYTF
TGCGCCAGCAGTCTCATGGGGGGCCATGGCTACACCTTC
>TRBV5-1|TRBJ2-7|.|.
CASSLYPVSYEQYF
TGTGCCAGCAGCTTGTATCCAGTTTCCTACGAGCAGTACTTC
>TRBV6-5|TRBJ2-1|TRBD1|few
CASSSSGGFYNEQFF
TGTGCCAGCAGTTCATCAGGGGGCTTTTACAATGAGCAGTTCTTC
>TRBV4-1|TRBJ2-7|TRBD1|few
CASSQEWAGGYEQYF
TGCGCCAGCAGCCAAGAGTGGGCAGGGGGCTACGAGCAGTACTTC
>TRBV7-7|TRBJ2-7|TRBD2|.
CASSRFSGDSYEQYF
TGTGCTAGCAGCCGGTTTAGCGGGGACTCCTACGAGCAGTACTTC
>TRBV5-6|TRBJ1-5|.|.
CASSSARHYNQPQHF
TGTGCCAGCAGCTCGGCTCGACATTACAATCAGCCCCAGCATTTT